Listed below are T cell receptor beta chains from one sample, sequenced in a study of CD8+CD57+ T cells in acquired aplastic anemia. Via MiXCR, TCRdb re-called the reads, giving one row per CDR3 protein. The profile shows about 150,000 distinct CDR3 sequences, around 52% of them singletons. The sequenced sample consisted of sorted CD4+, CD8+, or CD8+CD57+ T cells (not recorded which) from PBMCs. The origin of the receptors is a human donor with aplastic anemia. Both conserved end residues are part of each CDR3. Fields, in order: CDR3 DNA, CDR3 protein, D gene, V gene, clone size, J gene. The D gene is left open where the match is weak. Some rows mark clone size as missing; the rest say once, few, many or name a class of expanded clone.

TGTGCCACCAGTGATCCTCCCCTTGAGCAGTACTTC | CATSDPPLEQYF | NA | TRBV24-1 | once | TRBJ2-7
TGCAGCGTTGAAGATCCGTCCATCAGTTCCTACGAGCAGTACTTC | CSVEDPSISSYEQYF | NA | TRBV29-1 | many | TRBJ2-7
TGTGCCAGCAGTGTTTTCAGGGCAGACGCCGGGGAGCTGTTTTTT | CASSVFRADAGELFF | NA | TRBV6-1 | NA | TRBJ2-2
TGTGCCGCGCGGGAACAGGGTAATTCACCCCTCCACTTT | CAAREQGNSPLHF | NA | TRBV19 | NA | TRBJ1-6
TGTGCCAGCAGTGACTTCCCGGGGAACGAGCAGTACTTC | CASSDFPGNEQYF | NA | TRBV2 | NA | TRBJ2-7
TGTGCCAGCAGGCCTACAACGGACAGGGCGGAGGAGACCCAGTACTTC | CASRPTTDRAEETQYF | TRBD1 | TRBV7-2 | many | TRBJ2-5
TGCGCCAGCAGTCAACTTACCTCGGCGGGCTACGAGCAGTACTTC | CASSQLTSAGYEQYF | NA | TRBV10-2 | NA | TRBJ2-7
TGTGCCAGCAGTTACTCAGAGAACTATGGCTACACCTTC | CASSYSENYGYTF | NA | TRBV6-2/TRBV6-3 | many | TRBJ1-2
TGTGCCAGCTCACCACCACGGGGAAACACTGAAGCTTTCTTT | CASSPPRGNTEAFF | NA | TRBV18 | NA | TRBJ1-1
TGTGCCGTACGGGAGACTGGCACAGATACGCAGTATTTT | CAVRETGTDTQYF | NA | TRBV12-3/TRBV12-4 | many | TRBJ2-3
TGCGCCAGCAGCCAAGAGCGTGGCACTGAAGCTTTCTTT | CASSQERGTEAFF | NA | TRBV4-1 | many | TRBJ1-1
TGTGCCAGTAGTCAATCGGGAGACACTGAAGCTTTCTTT | CASSQSGDTEAFF | NA | TRBV19 | few | TRBJ1-1